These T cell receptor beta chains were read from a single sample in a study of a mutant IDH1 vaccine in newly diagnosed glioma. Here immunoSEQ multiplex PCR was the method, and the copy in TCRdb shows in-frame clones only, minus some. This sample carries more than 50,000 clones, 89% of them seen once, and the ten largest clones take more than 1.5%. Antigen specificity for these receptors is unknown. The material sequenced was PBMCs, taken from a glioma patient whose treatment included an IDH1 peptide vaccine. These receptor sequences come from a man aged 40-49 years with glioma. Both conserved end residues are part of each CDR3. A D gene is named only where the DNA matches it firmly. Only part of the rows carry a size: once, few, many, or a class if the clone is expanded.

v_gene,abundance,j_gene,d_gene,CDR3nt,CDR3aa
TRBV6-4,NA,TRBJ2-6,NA,TGTGCCAGCAGTGACTCGGCGAGCTCTGGGGCCAACGTCCTGACTTTC,CASSDSASSGANVLTF
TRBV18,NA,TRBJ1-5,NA,TGTGCCAGCTCACCCAGGGCCGCGGGGCCCCAGCATTTT,CASSPRAAGPQHF
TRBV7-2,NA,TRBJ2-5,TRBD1,TGTGCCAGCAGCCGACAGGGGGCAAAGGATGAGACCCAGTACTTC,CASSRQGAKDETQYF
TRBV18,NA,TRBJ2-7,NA,TGTGCCAGCTCACCAAATCAGGGTCCCTACGAGCAGTACTTC,CASSPNQGPYEQYF
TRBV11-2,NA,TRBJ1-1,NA,TGTGCCAGCAGCTTAGAAATCAACACTGAAGCTTTCTTT,CASSLEINTEAFF
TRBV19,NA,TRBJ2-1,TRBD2,TGTGCCAGTAGTGCGCTAGCGGGGGGGAATAATGAGCAGTTCTTC,CASSALAGGNNEQFF
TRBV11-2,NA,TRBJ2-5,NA,TGTGCCAGCAGCTTAGATAGGGAGACCCAGTACTTC,CASSLDRETQYF
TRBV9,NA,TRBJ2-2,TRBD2,TGTGCCAGCAGCGTATCGGCTAGCGGGAACACCGGGGAGCTGTTTTTT,CASSVSASGNTGELFF
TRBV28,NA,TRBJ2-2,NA,TGTGCCAGCAGTCCCCGCTCCCACGGGGAGCTGTTTTTT,CASSPRSHGELFF
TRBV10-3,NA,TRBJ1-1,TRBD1,TGTGCCATCAGCGATTGGGACAGGAGAGAGATGAACACTGAAGCTTTCTTT,CAISDWDRREMNTEAFF
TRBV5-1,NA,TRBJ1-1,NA,TGCGCCAGCAGCTTGATTTCAGTCCAGAACACTGAAGCTTTCTTT,CASSLISVQNTEAFF
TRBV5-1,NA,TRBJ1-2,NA,TGCGCCAGCAGCCAGCAACAGGACAGCTATGGCTACACCTTC,CASSQQQDSYGYTF
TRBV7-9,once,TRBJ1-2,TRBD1,TGTGCCAGCAGCTCCAGACAGGGAGAGTTCTATGGCTACACCTTC,CASSSRQGEFYGYTF
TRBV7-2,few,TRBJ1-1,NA,TGTGCCAGCAGCTTAGCGCTGGGCCGCGACACTGAAGCTTTCTTT,CASSLALGRDTEAFF
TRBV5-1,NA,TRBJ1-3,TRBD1,TGCGCCAGCAGCTTGGAGGGACAGGGAAACACCATATATTTT,CASSLEGQGNTIYF
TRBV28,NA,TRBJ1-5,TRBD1,TGTGCCAGCAGTCCCCGACAGGGATATCAGCCCCAGCATTTT,CASSPRQGYQPQHF
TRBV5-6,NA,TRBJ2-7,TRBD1,TGTGCCAGCAGCCCAGGGACAGGCTCCAGGGAGCAGTACTTC,CASSPGTGSREQYF
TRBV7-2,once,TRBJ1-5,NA,TGTGCCAGCAGCTTATTAGGAGGTCAGCCCCAGCATTTT,CASSLLGGQPQHF
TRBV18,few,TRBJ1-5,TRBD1,TGTGCCAGCTCACCATCGGGACAGAATCAGCCCCAGCATTTT,CASSPSGQNQPQHF
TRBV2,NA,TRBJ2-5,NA,TGTGCCAGCAGTGAAGGAGTGGGGAGGACCCAGTACTTC,CASSEGVGRTQYF
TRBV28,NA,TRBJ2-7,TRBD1,TGTGCCAGCAGCTTAAATCCGGGACAGGGTGTCCACGAGCAGTACTTC,CASSLNPGQGVHEQYF
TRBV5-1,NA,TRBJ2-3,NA,TGCGCCAGCAGCCTGGCGGGGCGGACTATTAGCACAGATACGCAGTATTTT,CASSLAGRTISTDTQYF
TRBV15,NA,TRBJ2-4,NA,TGTGCCACCAGCAGAGGTGGGAGTTTAGCCAAAAACATTCAGTACTTC,CATSRGGSLAKNIQYF
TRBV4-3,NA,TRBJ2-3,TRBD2,TGCGCCAGCAGCCAAGTGGCGGGAGAAGGCACAGATACGCAGTATTTT,CASSQVAGEGTDTQYF
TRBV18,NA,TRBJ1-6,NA,TGTGCCAGCTCACCGAGCCCCCGGGATTATAATTCACCCCTCCACTTT,CASSPSPRDYNSPLHF
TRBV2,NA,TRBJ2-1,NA,TGTGCCAGCAGCGAAGGGACTGTGGGGAATGAGCAGTTCTTC,CASSEGTVGNEQFF
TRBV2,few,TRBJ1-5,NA,TGTGCCAGCAGCGGGGTGGACATCAATCAGCCCCAGCATTTT,CASSGVDINQPQHF
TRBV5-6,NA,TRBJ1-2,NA,TGTGCCAGCAGCTTGGGACAGACCTATGGCTACACCTTC,CASSLGQTYGYTF
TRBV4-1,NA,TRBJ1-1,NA,TGCGCCAGCAGCCAGGAGGACGGGAACACTGAAGCTTTCTTT,CASSQEDGNTEAFF
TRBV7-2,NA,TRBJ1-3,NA,TGTGCCAGCAGCTTTAGTGGGTTTCCTGCGGACACCATATATTTT,CASSFSGFPADTIYF
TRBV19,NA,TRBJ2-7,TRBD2,TGTGCCAGTAAGAGGACTAGCGGATCCTACGAGCAGTACTTC,CASKRTSGSYEQYF
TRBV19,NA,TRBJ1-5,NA,TGTGCCAGTAGTAATTTGGGAGGCAATCAGCCCCAGCATTTT,CASSNLGGNQPQHF
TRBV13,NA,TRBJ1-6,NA,TGTGCCAGCAGTTCTTCCAAAAGGGGACTCGGATCACCCCTCCACTTT,CASSSSKRGLGSPLHF
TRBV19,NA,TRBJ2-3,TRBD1,TGTGCCAGTACCACGACAGGGGACACAGATACGCAGTATTTT,CASTTTGDTDTQYF
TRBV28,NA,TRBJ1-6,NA,TGTGCCAGCAGATTAGAGGATTCACCCCTCCACTTT,CASRLEDSPLHF
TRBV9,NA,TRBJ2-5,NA,TGTGCCAGCAGCGTAGGGGGCAGGGACCAAGAGACCCAGTACTTC,CASSVGGRDQETQYF
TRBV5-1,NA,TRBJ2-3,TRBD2,TGCGCCAGCAGCTTGGCCGGGACTAGCGGGACAGATACGCAGTATTTT,CASSLAGTSGTDTQYF
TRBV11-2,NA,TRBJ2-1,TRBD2,TGTGCCAGCAGCTTAGATTCTAGCGGATTCAATGAGCAGTTCTTC,CASSLDSSGFNEQFF
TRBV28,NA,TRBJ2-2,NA,TGTGCCAGCAGCTCACCGACAGAGGGTAGTACCGGGGAGCTGTTTTTT,CASSSPTEGSTGELFF
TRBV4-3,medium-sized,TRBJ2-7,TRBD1,TGCGCCAGCAGCCAAGCTACCGGGACAGGGGGCTACGAGCAGTACTTC,CASSQATGTGGYEQYF
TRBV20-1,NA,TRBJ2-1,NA,TGCAGTGCTAGAGCCAGGGGTTCTCAGTTCTTC,CSARARGSQFF
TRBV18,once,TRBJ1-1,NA,TGTGCCAGCTCACCAGTAGCCAGGGGTAACATGAACACTGAAGCTTTCTTT,CASSPVARGNMNTEAFF
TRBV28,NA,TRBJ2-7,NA,TGTGCCAGCAGTGAGTCCTACGAGCAGTACTTC,CASSESYEQYF
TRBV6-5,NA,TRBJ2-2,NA,TGTGCCAGCATATCCAGCGGCAACACCGGGGAGCTGTTTTTT,CASISSGNTGELFF
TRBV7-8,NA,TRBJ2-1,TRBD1,TGTGCCAGTCACAGGGGATATTACAATGAGCAGTTCTTC,CASHRGYYNEQFF
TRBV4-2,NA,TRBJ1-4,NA,TGTGCCAGCAGCCAATCAACCGATGTTAATGAAAAACTGTTTTTT,CASSQSTDVNEKLFF
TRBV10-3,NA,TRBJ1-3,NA,TGTGCCATCAGTGAAGGTACGGACTCTGGAAACACCATATATTTT,CAISEGTDSGNTIYF
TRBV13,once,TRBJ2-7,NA,TGTGCCAGCAGCTTAGGACCCGGGACGGGATCCTACGAGCAGTACTTC,CASSLGPGTGSYEQYF
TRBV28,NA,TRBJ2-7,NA,TGTGCCAGCAGTTTCCCAGGGTCGCAATACGAGCAGTACTTC,CASSFPGSQYEQYF
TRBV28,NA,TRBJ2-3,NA,TGTGCCAGCAGCCGACTATTGGGGGGGCAATGGGGCACAGATACGCAGTATTTT,CASSRLLGGQWGTDTQYF
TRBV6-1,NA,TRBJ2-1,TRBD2,TGTGCCAGCAGTGGCGCGGGGGGGCCCCTTAGGTTCTTC,CASSGAGGPLRFF
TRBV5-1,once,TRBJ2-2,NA,TGCGCCAGCAGGACAGAGACCGGGGAGCTGTTTTTT,CASRTETGELFF
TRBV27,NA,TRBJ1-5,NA,TGTGCCAGCAGTTTTACGGGCCAGCCCCAGCATTTT,CASSFTGQPQHF